The source of this T cell receptor beta chain is a study of T cell clonality in common variable immunodeficiency. This clone has at least ten counts. The read falls 3 residues short of the CDR3 end, and the missing part is taken from the germline J gene. CDR1 SNHLY and CDR2 FYNNEI come from the germline V gene. Trimming pared 7 bases from V and 1 base from J, leaving 16 bases between. This CDR3 has 15 amino acids. The protocol was immunoSEQ multiplex PCR, while the TCRdb copy is restricted to in-frame clones and leaves out a portion. The record shows fewer than 75,000 clones for this sample, with no singletons present.

The sequencing input was peripheral blood mononuclear cells. The clonotype comes from a person between 18 and 70 years old in good health. This chain joins TRBV2 and TRBJ1-1; D perhaps matches TRBD1 (6 bases). The CDR3 loop is CASTLRGTSNTEAFF. CDR3 DNA, as far as it was read: TGTGCCAGCACCCTGCGGGGGACATCGAACACTGAA.